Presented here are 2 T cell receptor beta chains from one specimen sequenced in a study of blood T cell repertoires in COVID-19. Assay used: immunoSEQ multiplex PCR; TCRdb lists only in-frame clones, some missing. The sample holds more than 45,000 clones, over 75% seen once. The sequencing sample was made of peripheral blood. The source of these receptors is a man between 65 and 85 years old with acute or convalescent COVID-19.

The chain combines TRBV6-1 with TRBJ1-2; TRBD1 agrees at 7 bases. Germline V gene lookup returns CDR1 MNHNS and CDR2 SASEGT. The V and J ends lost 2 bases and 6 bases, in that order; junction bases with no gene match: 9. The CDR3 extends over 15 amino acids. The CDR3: CASSEWVQGVDGYTF. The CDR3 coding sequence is TGTGCCAGCAGTGAATGGGTCCAGGGGGTAGATGGCTACACCTTC.

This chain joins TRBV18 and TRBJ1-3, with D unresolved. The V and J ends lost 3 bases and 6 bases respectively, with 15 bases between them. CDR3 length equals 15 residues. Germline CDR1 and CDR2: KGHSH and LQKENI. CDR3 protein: CASSPQTYPANTIYF. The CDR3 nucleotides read TGTGCCAGCTCACCCCAAACTTACCCCGCAAACACCATATATTTT.